The 27 T cell receptor beta chains given below trace back to one sample, sequenced in a study of beta chain features in type 1 diabetes. The study, taken as a whole, reports: TCRB CDR3 length was moderately but significantly reduced in all four CD4+ subsets of Type 1 diabetes patients.

No antigen has been identified for these receptors. The investigators reverse transcribed all of the isolated RNA, so they sequenced expressed TCRB transcripts. The assay was immunoSEQ multiplex PCR, and TCRdb's table has in-frame clones only and misses some. Of about 640,000 clones listed, roughly an eighth are singletons. Sequenced: naive CD4+ T cells from blood. The receptors derive from a man in his thirties or forties with type 1 diabetes.

This clone was seen a handful of times. The chain combines TRBV6-6 with TRBJ2-2; 7 nucleotides align to TRBD1. The germline V gene encodes CDR1 MNHNY and CDR2 SVGAGI (reference sequence). Unmatched junction bases numbered 2, after V lost 4 bases and J lost 0 bases. CDR3 length: 15 residues. CDR3 sequence: CASSWDRTNTGELFF. In DNA, the CDR3 is TGTGCCAGCAGTTGGGACAGAACGAACACCGGGGAGCTGTTTTTT.

This clone was found a few times. CDR3 DNA sequence: TGTGCCACCAGTAGCGGGGGGCCTTACGAGCAGTACTTC. Its translation is CATSSGGPYEQYF. V and J are TRBV7-2 and TRBJ2-7; TRBD2 aligns across 10 bases. CDR1 and CDR2 (germline): SGHTA, FQGNSA. The CDR3 is 13 residues long. V lost 10 bases and J lost 4; bases outside the gene matches: 7. Using reference TRBV7-2 and TRBJ2-7 for the parts outside the CDR3, the full variable domain is GAGVSQSPSNKVTEKGKDVELRCDPISGHTALYWYRQSLGQGLEFLIYFQGNSAPDKSGLPSDRFSAERTGGSVSTLTIQRTQQEDSAVYLCATSSGGPYEQYFGPGTRLTVT.

This clone was picked up a small number of times. The chain combines TRBV11-2 with TRBJ1-2, with D perhaps TRBD1 (5 bases). CDR3 length: 18 amino acids. V was pared by 2 bases and J by 4 bases, with 23 bases between. The germline gives CDR1 SGHAT, CDR2 FQNNGV. In DNA form, the CDR3 reads TGTGCCAGCAGCTTATTAAGGGGCAGGGCACGTAACTCCTATGGCTACACCTTC. This codes for CASSLLRGRARNSYGYTF.

The chain carries TRBV10-3 and TRBJ2-7; TRBD1 aligns across 10 bases. Trimming took 2 bases from V and 5 from J; bases not matched to a gene: 6. The length of the CDR3 is 15 residues. CDR1 and CDR2 from the germline V gene are ENHRY and SYGVKD. The CDR3, as DNA: TGTGCCATCAGTGAGGGGGACAGGGGTAACCACGAGCAGTACTTC. As protein: CAISEGDRGNHEQYF.

The J gene is TRBJ2-7, the V gene TRBV4-3; tentative D call: TRBD2 (6 bases). Germline CDR1 reads LGHNA; CDR2 reads YSLEER. The CDR3 totals 14 residues. V was pared by 1 base and J by 2 bases, with 9 bases between. The CDR3 reads CASSQVGGTYEQYF. CDR3 nucleotide sequence: TGCGCCAGCAGCCAAGTCGGAGGGACCTACGAGCAGTACTTC.

This clone occurred a few times. This chain uses TRBV5-4 with TRBJ2-5, with 9 bases fitting TRBD1. V trimming: 4 bases; J trimming: 5 bases; junction bases outside the gene matches: 6. The CDR3 length is 14 residues. The germline V gene encodes CDR1 SGHNT and CDR2 YYREEE (reference sequence). The chain's CDR3 is CASSQGQGRETQYF. In DNA, the CDR3 is TGTGCCAGCAGCCAGGGACAGGGTAGGGAGACCCAGTACTTC.

About this clone: A single base separates this from a much larger clone, so it may be a read error. The chain couples TRBV4-3 to TRBJ2-3, with 12 bases that match TRBD1. Germline CDR1 and CDR2: LGHNA and YSLEER. This CDR3 spans 14 amino acids. With 5 bases clipped from V and 4 bases from J, the junction kept 1 base outside the gene matches. The CDR3 sequence is CASSGTGGADTQYF. In DNA, the CDR3 is TGCGCCAGCAGCGGGACAGGGGGCGCAGATACGCAGTATTTT.

This clone was seen a handful of times. The chain is built from TRBV9 and TRBJ1-2; 7 bases map to TRBD1. The germline V gene encodes CDR1 SGDLS and CDR2 YYNGEE. The CDR3 has 14 amino acids. V dropped 4 bases and J dropped 3; count of bases not matched to a gene: 6. The CDR3 sequence is CASSPTGEDYGYTF. In DNA, the CDR3 is TGTGCCAGCAGCCCTACAGGGGAAGACTATGGCTACACCTTC.

The rearrangement links TRBV2 to TRBJ1-1; 8 nucleotides align to TRBD1. J gave up 1 base and V 3 bases, and 7 bases lay outside the gene matches. This CDR3 contains 16 residues. Looked up from germline, CDR1 is SNHLY and CDR2 is FYNNEI. The CDR3 region is CASSDFPGTGNTEAFF. DNA of the CDR3: TGTGCCAGCAGTGACTTCCCCGGGACAGGGAACACTGAAGCTTTCTTT.

CDR3 nucleotide sequence: TGTGCCAGCTCCTCCTTGACAGGGGCCACTGAAGCTTTCTTT. This sequence encodes CASSSLTGATEAFF. This chain connects TRBV18 to TRBJ1-1, with 8 bases that match TRBD1. The CDR3 has 14 residues. Germline assignment: CDR1 KGHSH and CDR2 LQKENI. Unmatched junction bases numbered 7, after V lost 6 bases and J lost 4 bases. The full variable domain, completed using reference TRBV18 and TRBJ1-1, is NAGVMQNPRHLVRRRGQEARLRCSPMKGHSHVYWYRQLPEEGLKFMVYLQKENIIDESGMPKERFSAEFPKEGPSILRIQQVVRGDSAAYFCASSSLTGATEAFFGQGTRLTVV.

This clone was observed a few times. This chain uses TRBV6-6 with TRBJ2-5; 7 nucleotides match TRBD2. CDR1 MNHNY and CDR2 SVGAGI come from the germline V gene (reference sequence). The trim removed 5 bases at V and 5 bases at J, leaving 14 bases unmatched. This CDR3 contains 16 residues. CDR3 DNA sequence: TGTGCCAGCAGTGACTTCGGGGGGACGGCCGAGGAGACCCAGTACTTC. Its protein is CASSDFGGTAEETQYF.

This clone was counted between two and nine times. V is TRBV7-6 and J is TRBJ2-1; D remains unclear. CDR3 length equals 15 residues. The germline V gene encodes CDR1 SGHVS and CDR2 FNYEAQ. Deletions cut 5 bases from V and 0 bases from J, with 11 bases between. CDR3: CASSTQPSSYNEQFF. The DNA of the CDR3 is TGTGCCAGCAGCACTCAGCCTAGCTCCTACAATGAGCAGTTCTTC. Drawing the rest from reference TRBV7-6 and TRBJ2-1, the complete variable domain is GAGVSQSPRYKVTKRGQDVALRCDPISGHVSLYWYRQALGQGPEFLTYFNYEAQQDKSGLPNDRFSAERPEGSISTLTIQRTEQRDSAMYRCASSTQPSSYNEQFFGPGTRLTVL.

The rearrangement joins TRBV7-8 to TRBJ1-6; D perhaps matches TRBD1 (5 bases). The CDR3 sequence is 15 residues long. CDR1 and CDR2 (germline): SGHVS, FQNEAQ. V was clipped by 6 bases and J by 7 bases, with 16 bases between them. The CDR3 nucleotides read TGTGCCAGCAGTCGACTTCAGGGTTTGAATTCACCCCTCCACTTT. It encodes CASSRLQGLNSPLHF.

This clone was found a few times. The rearrangement joins TRBV7-9 to TRBJ2-2; 8 nucleotides align to TRBD1. The CDR3 runs 16 residues. Germline trimming cut 5 bases from V and 4 bases from J; bases unmatched to any gene: 9. The germline V gene has CDR1 SEHNR and CDR2 FQNEAQ (reference sequence). CDR3 coding DNA: TGTGCCAGCAGCCGCCAGGGGGCCTTATCCACCGGGGAGCTGTTTTTT. This encodes CASSRQGALSTGELFF.

CDR3 bases: TGTGCCAGCAGTTTACTCGGGACAGGATACACTGAAGCTTTCTTT. Amino acid sequence: CASSLLGTGYTEAFF. The gene calls are TRBV27 and TRBJ1-1; 8 bases match TRBD1. The germline V gene encodes CDR1 MNHEY and CDR2 SMNVEV (reference sequence). The V gene end was trimmed by 2 bases and the J gene end by 3 bases; junction bases not matched to a gene: 5. This CDR3 has 15 residues.

This clone was seen more than once but under ten times. The chain combines TRBV30 with TRBJ1-5, with a tentative D call TRBD1 (6 bases). V was pared by 0 bases and J by 6 bases, with 12 bases between. This CDR3 contains 14 residues. Germline V CDR1 and CDR2: GTSNPN, SVGIG (reference sequence). CDR3 DNA sequence: TGTGCCTGGAGTGTTCAGGGACACCGTCAGCCCCAGCATTTT. This translates into CAWSVQGHRQPQHF.

V usage is TRBV25-1 and J usage is TRBJ1-5; possible D gene TRBD1, 5 bases. This CDR3 is built from 14 residues. Germline V gives CDR1 MGHDK, CDR2 SYGVNS. Trimming removed 0 bases from V and 7 bases from J, with 10 bases in between. The CDR3 DNA is TGTGCCAGCAGTGAATACGACAGAAACCAGCCCCAGCATTTT. Encoded protein: CASSEYDRNQPQHF.

V gene TRBV19 combines with J gene TRBJ1-5, with D perhaps matching TRBD1 (5 bases). The CDR3 spans 14 residues. V lost 8 bases and J 0 bases, leaving 11 bases between the germline ends. Germline CDR1 is LNHDA and CDR2 is SQIVND (reference sequence). The DNA for the CDR3 is TGTGCCAGTGGGGACGGATTTAGCAATCAGCCCCAGCATTTT. Its translation: CASGDGFSNQPQHF.

This clone showed up just a few times. The chain joins TRBV11-2 to TRBJ2-1, with a possible D match to TRBD1 (5 bases). V was cut by 10 bases and J by 3 bases, with 13 bases left in between. The CDR3 runs to 13 residues. Germline CDR1 reads SGHAT; CDR2 reads FQNNGV. The CDR3 sequence is CATSEQGYNEQFF. The CDR3 DNA reads TGTGCCACCTCGGAGCAGGGCTACAATGAGCAGTTCTTC.

This clone was observed a handful of times. V gene TRBV5-6 combines with J gene TRBJ2-7; 7 bases are shared with TRBD1. V was clipped by 4 bases and J by 2 bases; unmatched bases: 9. The CDR3 totals 15 residues. CDR1 and CDR2 from the germline V gene are SGHDT and YYEEEE. CDR3 region: CASSIQPTGTYEQYF. The CDR3 DNA sequence: TGTGCCAGCAGCATCCAGCCGACAGGGACCTACGAGCAGTACTTC.

The chain uses TRBV7-9 and TRBJ2-1; TRBD1 aligns across 7 bases. The CDR3 runs 15 residues. Germline V gives CDR1 SEHNR, CDR2 FQNEAQ (reference sequence). The J segment lost 7 bases and the V segment lost 5 bases, leaving 11 bases of the junction unmatched. CDR3 amino acids: CASSPDRVTVNEQFF. CDR3 DNA sequence: TGTGCCAGCAGCCCAGACAGGGTTACTGTGAATGAGCAGTTCTTC.

This chain joins TRBV7-9 and TRBJ2-5; perhaps TRBD1 as D (5 bases). Deletions cut 2 bases from V and 3 bases from J, with 13 bases between. From germline, CDR1 is SEHNR and CDR2 FQNEAQ (reference sequence). CDR3 length equals 15 residues. The CDR3 nucleotides read TGTGCCAGCAGCTTACTCACTGACAGAAAAGAGACCCAGTACTTC. Its translation: CASSLLTDRKETQYF.

The V call is TRBV15, the J call TRBJ1-2; no clear D. The CDR3 loop spans 14 amino acids. The V end was cut by 0 bases, the J end by 4 bases, with 9 bases between. CDR1 LNHNV and CDR2 YYDKDF come from the germline V gene (reference sequence). As DNA, the CDR3 is TGTGCCACCAGCAGAGATCTGGGTACCTATGGCTACACCTTC. This sequence encodes CATSRDLGTYGYTF.

This clone was counted between two and nine times. V usage is TRBV7-9 and J usage is TRBJ1-1; D is uncertain. The CDR3 runs to 13 residues. In germline, CDR1 is SEHNR, CDR2 FQNEAQ (reference sequence). V shed 2 bases and J shed 4 bases, with 8 bases lying between them. In DNA, the CDR3 is TGTGCCAGCAGCTTAATCCCTAGCACTGAAGCTTTCTTT. The encoded protein is CASSLIPSTEAFF. Complete variable domain (other parts from reference TRBV7-9 and TRBJ1-1): DTGVSQNPRHKITKRGQNVTFRCDPISEHNRLYWYRQTLGQGPEFLTYFQNEAQLEKSRLLSDRFSAERPKGSFSTLEIQRTEQGDSAMYLCASSLIPSTEAFFGQGTRLTVV.

This clone was recorded a few times. This sequence joins TRBV29-1 and TRBJ1-3; D might be TRBD1 (6 bases). Trimming cost V 1 base and J 2 bases, with 18 bases left between them. This CDR3 is built from 17 residues. The V gene's germline CDR1 is SQVTM and CDR2 ANQGSEA. The DNA of the CDR3 is TGCAGCGTTGAAGCGGGTCCCGACAGGATGGCTGGAAACACCATATATTTT. Translating gives CSVEAGPDRMAGNTIYF.

This clone was seen a handful of times. The chain links TRBV12-5 to TRBJ2-5; D gene uncertain. With 2 bases removed from V and 4 bases from J, the gap between germline ends came to 11 bases. Germline V gene lookup returns CDR1 LGHNT and CDR2 FRNRAP. The CDR3 runs to 14 residues. The CDR3: CASGLSPPGETQYF. In nucleotides, the CDR3 is TGTGCTAGTGGTTTGTCTCCGCCGGGAGAGACCCAGTACTTC.

The CDR3 is CASSLVRARREYGYTF. The CDR3 DNA follows: TGTGCCAGCAGCTTGGTGAGGGCCAGGCGGGAGTATGGCTACACCTTC. The chain is built from TRBV5-6 and TRBJ1-2; D not certain. This CDR3 has 16 amino acids. The germline gives CDR1 SGHDT, CDR2 YYEEEE. Trimming removed 0 bases from V and 5 bases from J, with 17 bases in between.